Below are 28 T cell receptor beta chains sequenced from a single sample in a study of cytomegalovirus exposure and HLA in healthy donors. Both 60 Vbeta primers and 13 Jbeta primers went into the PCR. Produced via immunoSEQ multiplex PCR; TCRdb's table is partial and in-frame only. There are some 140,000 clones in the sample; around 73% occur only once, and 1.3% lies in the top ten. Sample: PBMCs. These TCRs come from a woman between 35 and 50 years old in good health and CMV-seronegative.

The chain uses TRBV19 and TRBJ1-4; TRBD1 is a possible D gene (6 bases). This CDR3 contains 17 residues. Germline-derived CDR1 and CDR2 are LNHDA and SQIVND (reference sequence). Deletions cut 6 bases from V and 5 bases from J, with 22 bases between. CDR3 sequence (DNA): TGTGCCAGTAGAACAAAAGGGCGAGGGGGACCCAATGAAAAACTGTTTTTT. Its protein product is CASRTKGRGGPNEKLFF.

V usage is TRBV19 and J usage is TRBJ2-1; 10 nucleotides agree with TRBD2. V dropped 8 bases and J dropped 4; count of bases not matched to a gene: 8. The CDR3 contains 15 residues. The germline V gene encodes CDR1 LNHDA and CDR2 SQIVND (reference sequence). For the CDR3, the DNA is TGTGCCAGTTCTCAGCGGGGGGGTACTTACAATGAGCAGTTCTTC. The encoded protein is CASSQRGGTYNEQFF. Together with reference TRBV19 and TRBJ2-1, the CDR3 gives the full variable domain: DGGITQSPKYLFRKEGQNVTLSCEQNLNHDAMYWYRQDPGQGLRLIYYSQIVNDFQKGDIAEGYSVSREKKESFPLTVTSAQKNPTAFYLCASSQRGGTYNEQFFGPGTRLTVL.

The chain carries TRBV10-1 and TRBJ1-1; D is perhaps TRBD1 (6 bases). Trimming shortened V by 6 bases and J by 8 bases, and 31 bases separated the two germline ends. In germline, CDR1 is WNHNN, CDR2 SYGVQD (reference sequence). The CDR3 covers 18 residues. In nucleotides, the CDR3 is TGCGCCAGCAGGGCGAGGGTGCAGGGGCGAACCCCCACCATGGAAGCTTTCTTT. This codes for CASRARVQGRTPTMEAFF.

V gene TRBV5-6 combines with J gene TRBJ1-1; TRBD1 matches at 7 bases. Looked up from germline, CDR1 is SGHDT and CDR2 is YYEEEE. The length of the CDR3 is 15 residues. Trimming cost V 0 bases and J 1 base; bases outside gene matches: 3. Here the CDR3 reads CASSLGRGWNTEAFF. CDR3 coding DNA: TGTGCCAGCAGCTTGGGCAGGGGGTGGAACACTGAAGCTTTCTTT.

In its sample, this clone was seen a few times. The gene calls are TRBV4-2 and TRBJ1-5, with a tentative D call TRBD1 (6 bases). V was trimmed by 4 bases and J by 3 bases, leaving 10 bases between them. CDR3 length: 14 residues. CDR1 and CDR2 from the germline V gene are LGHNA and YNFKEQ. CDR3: CASSLQGNNQPQHF. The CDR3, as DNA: TGTGCCAGCAGCCTACAGGGAAACAATCAGCCCCAGCATTTT.

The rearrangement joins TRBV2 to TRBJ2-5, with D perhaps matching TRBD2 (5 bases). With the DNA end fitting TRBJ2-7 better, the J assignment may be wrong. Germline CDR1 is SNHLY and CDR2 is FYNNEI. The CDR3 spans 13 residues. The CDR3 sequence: CASSENREYEQYF. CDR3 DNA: TGTGCCAGCAGTGAAAACCGGGAATACGAGCAGTACTTC.

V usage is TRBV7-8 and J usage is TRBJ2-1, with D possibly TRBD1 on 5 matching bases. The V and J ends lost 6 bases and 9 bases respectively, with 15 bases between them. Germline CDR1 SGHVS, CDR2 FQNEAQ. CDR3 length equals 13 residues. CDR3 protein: CASSLGDLGEQFF. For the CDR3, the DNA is TGTGCCAGCAGTCTAGGGGATCTAGGTGAGCAGTTCTTC.

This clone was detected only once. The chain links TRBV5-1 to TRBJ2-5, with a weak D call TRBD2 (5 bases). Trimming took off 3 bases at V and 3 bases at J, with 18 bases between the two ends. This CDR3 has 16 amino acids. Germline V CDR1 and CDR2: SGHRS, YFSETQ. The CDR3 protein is CASSSPSTRWEETQYF. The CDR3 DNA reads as TGCGCCAGCAGCTCACCTTCCACTAGGTGGGAAGAGACCCAGTACTTC.

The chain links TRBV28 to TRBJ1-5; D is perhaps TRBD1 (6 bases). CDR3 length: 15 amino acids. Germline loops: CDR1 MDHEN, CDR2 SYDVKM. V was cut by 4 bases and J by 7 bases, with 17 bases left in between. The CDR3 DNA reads TGTGCCAGCAGTTCCCCACTACAGGGAGTACAGCCCCAGCATTTT. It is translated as CASSSPLQGVQPQHF.

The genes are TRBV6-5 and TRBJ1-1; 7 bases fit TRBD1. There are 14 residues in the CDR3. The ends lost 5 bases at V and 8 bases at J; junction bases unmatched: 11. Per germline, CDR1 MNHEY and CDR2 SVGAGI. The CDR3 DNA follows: TGTGCCAGCAGTGAAGGGACAGAGACTCAAGAAGCTTTCTTT. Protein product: CASSEGTETQEAFF.

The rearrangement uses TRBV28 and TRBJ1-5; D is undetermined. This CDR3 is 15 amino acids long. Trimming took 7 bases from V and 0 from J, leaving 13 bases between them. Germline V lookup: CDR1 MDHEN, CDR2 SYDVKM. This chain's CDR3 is CASMHSLYSNQPQHF. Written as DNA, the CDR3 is TGTGCCAGCATGCACAGCCTCTATAGCAATCAGCCCCAGCATTTT.

Here the CDR3 reads CASSEGPTGGYTF. The CDR3 bases are TGTGCCAGCAGTGAAGGACCCACGGGGGGCTACACCTTC. The gene calls are TRBV6-1 and TRBJ1-2; D unresolved. V shed 1 base and J shed 8 bases, with 11 bases lying between them. CDR1 is MNHNS, CDR2 SASEGT, per germline. This CDR3 comprises 13 residues.

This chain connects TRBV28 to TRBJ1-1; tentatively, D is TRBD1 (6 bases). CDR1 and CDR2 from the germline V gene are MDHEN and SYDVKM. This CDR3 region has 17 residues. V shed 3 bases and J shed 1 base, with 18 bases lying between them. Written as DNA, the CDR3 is TGTGCCAGCAGTTTTGCTGGGGACAAGTGGCCGAACACTGAAGCTTTCTTT. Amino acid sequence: CASSFAGDKWPNTEAFF.

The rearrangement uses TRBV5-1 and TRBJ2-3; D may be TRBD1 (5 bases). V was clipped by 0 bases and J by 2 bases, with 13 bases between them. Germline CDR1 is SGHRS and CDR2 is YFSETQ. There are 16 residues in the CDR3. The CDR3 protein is CASSLEGVVLTDTQYF. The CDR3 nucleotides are TGCGCCAGCAGCTTGGAAGGGGTGGTGCTCACAGATACGCAGTATTTT.

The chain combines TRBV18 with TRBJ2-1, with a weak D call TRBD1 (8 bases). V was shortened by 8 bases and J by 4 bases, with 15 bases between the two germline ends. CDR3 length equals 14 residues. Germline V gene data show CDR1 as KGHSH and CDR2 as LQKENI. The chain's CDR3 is CASTGGGKYNEQFF. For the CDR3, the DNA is TGTGCCAGCACAGGGGGGGGCAAATACAATGAGCAGTTCTTC.

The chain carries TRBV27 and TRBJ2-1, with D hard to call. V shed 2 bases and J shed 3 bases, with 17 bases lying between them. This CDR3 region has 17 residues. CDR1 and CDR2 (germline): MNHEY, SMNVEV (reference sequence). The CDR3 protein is CASSLGPKSSYYNEQFF. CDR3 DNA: TGTGCCAGCAGTTTAGGGCCAAAGTCTTCCTACTACAATGAGCAGTTCTTC.

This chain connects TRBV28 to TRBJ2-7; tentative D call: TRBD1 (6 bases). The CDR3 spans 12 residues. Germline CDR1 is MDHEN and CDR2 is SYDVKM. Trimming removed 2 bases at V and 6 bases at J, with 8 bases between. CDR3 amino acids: CASSLAGAEQYV. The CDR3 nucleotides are TGTGCCAGCAGTTTAGCAGGGGCCGAGCAGTACGTC.

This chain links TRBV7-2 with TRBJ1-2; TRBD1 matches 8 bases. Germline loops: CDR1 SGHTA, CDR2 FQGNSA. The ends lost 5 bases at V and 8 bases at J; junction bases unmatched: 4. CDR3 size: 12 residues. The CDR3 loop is CASSPDRVGYTF. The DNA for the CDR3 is TGTGCCAGCAGCCCGGACAGGGTCGGCTACACCTTC.

The CDR3 DNA follows: TGTGCCAGCACGCAGGGTCCAGCTAACTATGGCTACACCTTC. Amino acids: CASTQGPANYGYTF. V usage is TRBV2 and J usage is TRBJ1-2; D is possibly TRBD1 (5 bases). Germline V gene data show CDR1 as SNHLY and CDR2 as FYNNEI. CDR3 length: 14 residues. Trimming removed 7 bases at V and 0 bases at J, with 12 bases between.

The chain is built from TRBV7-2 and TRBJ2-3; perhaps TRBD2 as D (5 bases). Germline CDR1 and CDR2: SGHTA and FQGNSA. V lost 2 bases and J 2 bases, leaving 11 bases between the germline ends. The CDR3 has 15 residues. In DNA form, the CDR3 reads TGTGCCAGCAGCTTACCGGACTTTTCCACAGATACGCAGTATTTT. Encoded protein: CASSLPDFSTDTQYF.

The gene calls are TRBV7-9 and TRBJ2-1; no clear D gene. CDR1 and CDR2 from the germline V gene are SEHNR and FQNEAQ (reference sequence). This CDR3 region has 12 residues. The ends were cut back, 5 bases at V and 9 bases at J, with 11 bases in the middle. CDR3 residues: CASSGVGGEQFF. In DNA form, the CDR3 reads TGTGCCAGCAGCGGAGTTGGTGGTGAGCAGTTCTTC.

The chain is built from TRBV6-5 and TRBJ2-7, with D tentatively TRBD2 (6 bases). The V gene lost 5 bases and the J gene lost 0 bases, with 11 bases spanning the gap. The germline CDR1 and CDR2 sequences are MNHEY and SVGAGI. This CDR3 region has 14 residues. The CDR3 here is CASSPRGTSYEQYF. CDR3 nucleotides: TGTGCCAGCAGTCCACGGGGGACCTCCTACGAGCAGTACTTC.

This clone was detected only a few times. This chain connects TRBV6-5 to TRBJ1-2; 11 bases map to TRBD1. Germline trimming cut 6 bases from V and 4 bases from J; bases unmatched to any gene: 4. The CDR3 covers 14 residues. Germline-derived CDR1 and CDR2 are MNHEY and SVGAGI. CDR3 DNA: TGTGCCAGCAGACGGGGACAGGGGGGCTATGGCTACACCTTC. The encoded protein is CASRRGQGGYGYTF.

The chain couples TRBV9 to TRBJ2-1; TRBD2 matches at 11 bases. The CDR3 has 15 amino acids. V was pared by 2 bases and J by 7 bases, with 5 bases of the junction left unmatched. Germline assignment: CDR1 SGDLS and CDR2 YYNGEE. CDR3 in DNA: TGTGCCAGCAGCGTTTCTAGCGGGGGGACAAATGAGCAGTTCTTC. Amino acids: CASSVSSGGTNEQFF.

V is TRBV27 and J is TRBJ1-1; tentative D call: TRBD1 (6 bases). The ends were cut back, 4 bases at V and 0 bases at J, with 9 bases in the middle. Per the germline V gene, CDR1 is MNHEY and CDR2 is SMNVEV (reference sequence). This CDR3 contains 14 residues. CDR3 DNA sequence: TGTGCCAGCAGTTGGGACATCTTGAACACTGAAGCTTTCTTT. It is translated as CASSWDILNTEAFF.

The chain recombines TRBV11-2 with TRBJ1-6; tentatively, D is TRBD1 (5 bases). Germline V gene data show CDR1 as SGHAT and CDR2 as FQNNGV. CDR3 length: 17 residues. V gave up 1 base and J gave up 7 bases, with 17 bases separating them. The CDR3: CASSLGGDGASNSPLHF. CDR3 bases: TGTGCCAGCAGCTTAGGGGGGGACGGAGCCTCCAATTCACCCCTCCACTTT.

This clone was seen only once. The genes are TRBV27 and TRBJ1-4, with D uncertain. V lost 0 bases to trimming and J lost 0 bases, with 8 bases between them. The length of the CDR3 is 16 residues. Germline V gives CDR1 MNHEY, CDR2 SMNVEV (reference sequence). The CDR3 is CASSLSASATNEKLFF. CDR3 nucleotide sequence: TGTGCCAGCAGTTTATCTGCGTCTGCAACTAATGAAAAACTGTTTTTT.

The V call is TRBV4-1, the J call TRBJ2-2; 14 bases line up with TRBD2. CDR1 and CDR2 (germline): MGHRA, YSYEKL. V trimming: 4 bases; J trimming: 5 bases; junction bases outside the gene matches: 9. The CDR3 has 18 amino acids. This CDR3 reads CASSRETGTSGGTGELFF. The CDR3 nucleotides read TGCGCCAGCAGCCGAGAAACCGGGACTAGCGGGGGAACCGGGGAGCTGTTTTTT.